A single sample gave rise to the 19 T cell receptor beta chains below, sequenced in a study of breast tumors, draining lymph nodes, adjacent tissues. TCRdb used MiXCR to reprocess the multiplex PCR reads, holding one entry per CDR3 protein. The top ten hold 1% to 1.5% of the sample, which has some 97,000 distinct CDR3 sequences, approximately 21% seen once. Samples came from axillary lymph nodes draining the breast cancer. Source material: axillary lymph node tissue. The receptor source for this set is a female donor with breast cancer. Some clones in this sample may be carry-over from other donors' samples.

This clonotype was detected many times. J is TRBJ2-2 and V is TRBV5-1; D is perhaps TRBD2 (6 bases). The CDR3 extends over 15 amino acids. V gave up 3 bases and J gave up 0 bases, with 9 bases separating them. Germline values: CDR1 SGHRS, CDR2 YFSETQ. The CDR3 loop reads CASSSGLPNTGELFF. In nucleotides, the CDR3 is TGCGCCAGCAGCTCGGGACTCCCGAACACCGGGGAGCTGTTTTTT.

This clonotype was seen a handful of times. J is TRBJ2-3 and V is TRBV28; 7 positions match TRBD2. This CDR3 region has 15 residues. Germline CDR1 reads MDHEN; CDR2 reads SYDVKM. J gave up 3 bases and V 3 bases, and 6 bases lay outside the gene matches. The CDR3 nucleotides are TGTGCCAGCAGTTTTTCGGGAGGAGGGACAGATACGCAGTATTTT. It encodes CASSFSGGGTDTQYF.

This clonotype was seen only once. At one end, the junction sequence differs from germline, possibly due to a read error. This chain connects TRBV3-1 to TRBJ2-7, with D possibly matching TRBD2 (6 bases). This CDR3 region has 16 residues. Germline-derived CDR1 and CDR2 are LGHDT and YNNKEL (reference sequence). The CDR3, as DNA: TGTGCCAGCAGCCAAGATATCAGGCGGGGAACCTACGGGCAGTACTTC. Amino acids: CASSQDIRRGTYGQYF.

The rearrangement uses TRBV5-6 and TRBJ1-1, with D possibly being TRBD1 (5 bases). In germline, CDR1 is SGHDT, CDR2 YYEEEE. V was trimmed by 0 bases and J by 0 bases, leaving 12 bases between them. CDR3 size: 16 residues. This chain's CDR3 is CASSLAGGGVNTEAFF. CDR3 DNA: TGTGCCAGCAGCTTGGCCGGAGGAGGGGTGAACACTGAAGCTTTCTTT.

To note about this clonotype: With a much larger clone just one base away, this may be a read error. The CDR3 here is CASSSDRGGRRTGELFF. CDR3 nucleotide sequence: TGCGCCAGCAGCTCGGACAGGGGAGGGCGGAGGACCGGGGAGCTGTTTTTT. The chain recombines TRBV5-1 with TRBJ2-2, with 9 bases fitting TRBD1. The V gene's germline CDR1 is SGHRS and CDR2 YFSETQ. The V segment lost 3 bases and the J segment 5 bases; nucleotides outside the gene matches: 11. The CDR3 sequence is 17 residues long.

The table lists this clonotype with a few counts. CDR3 loop: CASSTGGLRPKFHRAQHF. CDR3 sequence (DNA): TGTGCCAGTAGTACAGGGGGCCTTAGGCCCAAATTTCATCGGGCCCAGCATTTT. The gene calls are TRBV19 and TRBJ1-5; 8 nucleotides align to TRBD1. There are 18 residues in the CDR3. The junction had 22 bases not matched to a gene; V was cut back by 4 bases and J by 11 bases. The V gene's germline CDR1 is LNHDA and CDR2 SQIVND (reference sequence).

This clonotype was counted many times. The chain couples TRBV20-1 to TRBJ2-7, with 7 positions matching TRBD1. CDR1 and CDR2 (germline): DFQATT, SNEGSKA (reference sequence). CDR3 size: 15 residues. Unmatched junction bases numbered 6, after V lost 0 bases and J lost 1 base. The CDR3: CSARDLGQASYEQYF. The CDR3, as DNA: TGCAGTGCTAGAGATCTAGGACAGGCTTCCTACGAGCAGTACTTC.

At least ten counts were recorded for this clonotype. This sequence joins TRBV7-3 and TRBJ2-3; D unclear. Germline V lookup: CDR1 SGHTA, CDR2 FQGTGA. Between the trimmed V and J ends, which lost 5 bases and 4 bases, there was a span of 13 bases. The CDR3 extends over 14 amino acids. The CDR3 DNA reads as TGTGCCAGCAGCCACCCCGCAGAGGCAGATACGCAGTATTTT. Residues: CASSHPAEADTQYF.

The count of this clonotype is one. A much more abundant neighbour one base away suggests this may be a read error. The chain recombines TRBV12-3 or TRBV12-4 with TRBJ2-3; D call uncertain. The CDR3 has 14 amino acids. CDR3 sequence: CASSPDGGTDTRYF. The CDR3 bases are TGTGCCAGCAGTCCCGACGGTGGCACAGATACGCGGTATTTT.

This clonotype was counted ten times or more. V usage is TRBV3-1 and J usage is TRBJ1-6, with D tentatively TRBD1 (5 bases). Germline CDR1 is LGHDT and CDR2 is YNNKEL (reference sequence). This CDR3 is built from 14 residues. The V end was cut by 1 base, the J end by 9 bases, with 10 bases between. Here the CDR3 DNA reads TGTGCCAGCAGCCAAGGGGGGTGGGGTTCACCCCTCCACTTT. Its translation: CASSQGGWGSPLHF.

Ten or more counts support this clonotype. The rearrangement uses TRBV20-1 and TRBJ2-5; D not resolved. Germline CDR1 reads DFQATT; CDR2 reads SNEGSKA (reference sequence). CDR3 length: 13 residues. With 7 bases removed from V and 0 bases from J, the gap between germline ends came to 12 bases. CDR3 DNA sequence: TGCAGTGTTTTCTTGGGCAACCAAGAGACCCAGTACTTC. Translated: CSVFLGNQETQYF.

In this sample, this clonotype turned up many times. The gene calls are TRBV12-3 or TRBV12-4 and TRBJ2-3, with D unclear. CDR3 length equals 17 residues. Trimming removed 1 base at V and 2 bases at J, with 16 bases between. CDR3 coding DNA: TGTGCCAGCAGTTTAGGTCGTGAGATAAGATACACAGATACGCAGTATTTT. Amino acids: CASSLGREIRYTDTQYF.

The chain employs TRBV29-1 and TRBJ2-7; TRBD2 aligns across 8 bases. This CDR3 has 14 residues. Germline V gene lookup returns CDR1 SQVTM and CDR2 ANQGSEA. J lost 2 bases, V lost 4 bases, and 7 bases had no gene match. The CDR3 protein is CSVAPTSGAYEQYF. CDR3 sequence (DNA): TGCAGCGTTGCCCCTACTAGCGGCGCCTACGAGCAGTACTTC.

This sequence joins TRBV11-2 and TRBJ2-6; the D is unclear. Trimming took off 0 bases at V and 0 bases at J, with 9 bases between the two ends. This CDR3 comprises 17 residues. CDR1 is SGHAT, CDR2 FQNNGV, per germline. CDR3 in amino acids: CASSLDLVSSGANVLTF. CDR3 DNA: TGTGCCAGCAGCTTAGATCTTGTAAGCTCTGGGGCCAACGTCCTGACTTTC.

This clonotype was counted many times. V is TRBV20-1 and J is TRBJ1-2, with TRBD1 identical over 8 bases. The CDR3 extends over 14 amino acids. Germline values: CDR1 DFQATT, CDR2 SNEGSKA (reference sequence). V gave up 3 bases and J gave up 0 bases; unmatched junction bases: 3. CDR3 bases: TGCAGTGCTAGCCCGACAGGGGCTAACTATGGCTACACCTTC. Translating it yields CSASPTGANYGYTF.

To note about this clonotype: Just one base apart from a much larger clone, this may be a read error. The gene calls are TRBV20-1 and TRBJ2-3; 7 bases line up with TRBD1. V was pared by 6 bases and J by 10 bases, with 7 bases of the junction left unmatched. CDR1 and CDR2 from the germline V gene are DFQATT and SNEGSKA (reference sequence). This CDR3 has 11 amino acids. In DNA form, the CDR3 reads TGCAGTGCAGCTAGACAGGGTTCGCAGTATTTT. It is translated as CSAARQGSQYF.

This clonotype was counted ten times or more. The V call is TRBV12-3 or TRBV12-4, the J call TRBJ2-1, with 7 bases matching TRBD2. V shed 6 bases, J shed 9 bases, and the junction held 8 bases outside the gene matches. The CDR3 has 13 amino acids. The CDR3 here is CASSLGGRVEQFF. CDR3 coding DNA: TGTGCCAGCAGCTTGGGGGGGAGGGTTGAGCAGTTCTTC.

This clonotype was counted at least ten times. The rearrangement links TRBV24-1 to TRBJ2-1; 9 nucleotides agree with TRBD2. Germline-derived CDR1 and CDR2 are KGHDR and SFDVKD. J was trimmed by 4 bases and V by 5 bases; bases with no gene match: 5. The CDR3 runs 15 residues. CDR3 protein: CATSGGSGGYNEQFF. CDR3 nucleotide sequence: TGTGCCACCAGTGGGGGGAGCGGGGGGTACAATGAGCAGTTCTTC.

At least ten counts were recorded for this clonotype. The chain employs TRBV19 and TRBJ2-1; TRBD1 aligns across 9 bases. V was clipped by 5 bases and J by 12 bases; unmatched bases: 5. The CDR3 contains 12 residues. From germline, CDR1 is LNHDA and CDR2 SQIVND (reference sequence). The CDR3 protein is CASSLQGARQFF. As DNA, the CDR3 is TGTGCCAGTAGTCTACAGGGGGCGAGGCAGTTCTTC.